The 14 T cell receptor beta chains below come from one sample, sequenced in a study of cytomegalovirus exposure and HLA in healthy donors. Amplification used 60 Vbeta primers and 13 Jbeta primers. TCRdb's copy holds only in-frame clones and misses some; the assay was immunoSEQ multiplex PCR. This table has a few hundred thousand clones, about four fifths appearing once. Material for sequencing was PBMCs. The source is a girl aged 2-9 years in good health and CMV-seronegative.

CDR3 coding DNA: TGTGCCAGCTCCCCTCCGGGACAGCGGAATGAAAAACTGTTTTTT. Translating it yields CASSPPGQRNEKLFF. The chain is built from TRBV18 and TRBJ1-4, with TRBD1 matching 7 bases. CDR1 and CDR2 (germline): KGHSH, LQKENI. This CDR3 has 15 amino acids. V lost 6 bases, J lost 5 bases, and 9 bases stayed unmatched.

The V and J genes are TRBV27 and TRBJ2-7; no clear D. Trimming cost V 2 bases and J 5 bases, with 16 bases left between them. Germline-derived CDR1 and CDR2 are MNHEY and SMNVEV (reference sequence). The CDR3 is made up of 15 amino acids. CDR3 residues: CASSLSPYPPNEQYF. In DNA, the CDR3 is TGTGCCAGCAGTTTAAGCCCATACCCTCCTAACGAGCAGTACTTC.

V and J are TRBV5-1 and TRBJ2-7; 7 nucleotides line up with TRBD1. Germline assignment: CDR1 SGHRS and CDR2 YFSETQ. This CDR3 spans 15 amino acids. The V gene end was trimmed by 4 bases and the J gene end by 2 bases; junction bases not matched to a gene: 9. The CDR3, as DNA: TGCGCCAGCAGCCAACGGCGACAGGGCCCCTACGAGCAGTACTTC. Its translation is CASSQRRQGPYEQYF. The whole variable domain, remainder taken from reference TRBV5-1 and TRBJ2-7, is KAGVTQTPRYLIKTRGQQVTLSCSPISGHRSVSWYQQTPGQGLQFLFEYFSETQRNKGNFPGRFSGRQFSNSRSEMNVSTLELGDSALYLCASSQRRQGPYEQYFGPGTRLTVT.

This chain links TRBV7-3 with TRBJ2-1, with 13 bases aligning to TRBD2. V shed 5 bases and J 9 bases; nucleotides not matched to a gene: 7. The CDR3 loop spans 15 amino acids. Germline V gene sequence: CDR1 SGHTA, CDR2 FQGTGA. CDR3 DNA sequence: TGTGCCAGCAGCCGAGGACTAGCGGGGGTCACTGAGCAGTTCTTC. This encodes CASSRGLAGVTEQFF.

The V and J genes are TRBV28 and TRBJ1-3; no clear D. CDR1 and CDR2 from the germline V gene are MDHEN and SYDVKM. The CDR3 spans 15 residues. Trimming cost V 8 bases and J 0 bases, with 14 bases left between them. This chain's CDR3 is CASRSNAGSGNTIYF. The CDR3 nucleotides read TGTGCCAGCCGATCCAACGCGGGCTCTGGAAACACCATATATTTT.

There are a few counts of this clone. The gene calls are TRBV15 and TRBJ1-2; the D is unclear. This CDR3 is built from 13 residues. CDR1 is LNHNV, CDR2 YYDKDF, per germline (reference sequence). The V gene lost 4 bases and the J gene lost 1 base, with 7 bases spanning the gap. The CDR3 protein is CATSTGYNYGYTF. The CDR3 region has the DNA TGTGCCACCAGCACCGGGTATAACTATGGCTACACCTTC.

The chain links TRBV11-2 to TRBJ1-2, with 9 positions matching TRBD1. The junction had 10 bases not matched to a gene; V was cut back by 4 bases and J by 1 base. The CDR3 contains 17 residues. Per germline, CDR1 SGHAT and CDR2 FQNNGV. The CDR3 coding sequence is TGTGCCAGCAGCTCAACCCCCGGGACAGGGAATAACTATGGCTACACCTTC. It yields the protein CASSSTPGTGNNYGYTF.

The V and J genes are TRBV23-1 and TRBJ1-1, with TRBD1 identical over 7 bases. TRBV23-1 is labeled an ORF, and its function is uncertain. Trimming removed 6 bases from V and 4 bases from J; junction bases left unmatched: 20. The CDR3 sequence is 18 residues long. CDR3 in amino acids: CASRRPGTEGGSPTEAFF. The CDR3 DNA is TGCGCCAGCAGACGTCCCGGGACAGAAGGGGGGTCCCCCACTGAAGCTTTCTTT.

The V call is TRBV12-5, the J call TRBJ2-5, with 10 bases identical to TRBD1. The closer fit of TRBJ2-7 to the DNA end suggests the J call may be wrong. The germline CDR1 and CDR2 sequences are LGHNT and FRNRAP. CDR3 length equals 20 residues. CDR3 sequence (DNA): TGTGCTAGTGGTTTGGGGACCGGGACAGGGGTGCGATTTTGGTACTACGAGCAGTACTTC. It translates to CASGLGTGTGVRFWYYEQYF.

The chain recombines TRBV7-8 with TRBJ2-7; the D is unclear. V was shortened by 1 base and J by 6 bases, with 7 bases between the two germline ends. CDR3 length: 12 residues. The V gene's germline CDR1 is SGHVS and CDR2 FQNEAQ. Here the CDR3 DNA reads TGTGCCAGCAGCTTAGTTCCCCTCGAGCAGTACTTC. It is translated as CASSLVPLEQYF.

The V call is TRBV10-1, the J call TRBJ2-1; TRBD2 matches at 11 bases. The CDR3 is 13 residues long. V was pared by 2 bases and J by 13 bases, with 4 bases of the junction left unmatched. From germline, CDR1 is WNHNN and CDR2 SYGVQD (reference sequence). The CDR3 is CASSETLAGGQFF. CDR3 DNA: TGCGCCAGCAGTGAGACCCTAGCGGGAGGCCAGTTCTTC.

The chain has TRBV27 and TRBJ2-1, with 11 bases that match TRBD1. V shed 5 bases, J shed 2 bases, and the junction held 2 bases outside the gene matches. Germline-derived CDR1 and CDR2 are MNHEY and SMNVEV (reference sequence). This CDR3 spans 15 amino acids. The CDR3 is CASSPGQGAYNEQFF. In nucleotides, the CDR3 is TGTGCCAGCAGTCCGGGACAGGGGGCCTACAATGAGCAGTTCTTC.

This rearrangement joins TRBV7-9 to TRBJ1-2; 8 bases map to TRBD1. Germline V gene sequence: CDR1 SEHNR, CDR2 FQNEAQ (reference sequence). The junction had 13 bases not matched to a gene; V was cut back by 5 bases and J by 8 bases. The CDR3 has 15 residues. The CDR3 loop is CASSPRTGPGRGYTF. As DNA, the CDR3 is TGTGCCAGCAGCCCACGGACAGGGCCGGGGAGAGGCTACACCTTC.

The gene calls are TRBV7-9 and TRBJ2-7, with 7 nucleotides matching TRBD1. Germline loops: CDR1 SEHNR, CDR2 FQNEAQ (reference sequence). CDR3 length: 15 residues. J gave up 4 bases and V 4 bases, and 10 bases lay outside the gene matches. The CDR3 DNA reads TGTGCCAGCAGCTACAGGGGACGAGGGAGTTACGAGCAGTACTTC. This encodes CASSYRGRGSYEQYF.